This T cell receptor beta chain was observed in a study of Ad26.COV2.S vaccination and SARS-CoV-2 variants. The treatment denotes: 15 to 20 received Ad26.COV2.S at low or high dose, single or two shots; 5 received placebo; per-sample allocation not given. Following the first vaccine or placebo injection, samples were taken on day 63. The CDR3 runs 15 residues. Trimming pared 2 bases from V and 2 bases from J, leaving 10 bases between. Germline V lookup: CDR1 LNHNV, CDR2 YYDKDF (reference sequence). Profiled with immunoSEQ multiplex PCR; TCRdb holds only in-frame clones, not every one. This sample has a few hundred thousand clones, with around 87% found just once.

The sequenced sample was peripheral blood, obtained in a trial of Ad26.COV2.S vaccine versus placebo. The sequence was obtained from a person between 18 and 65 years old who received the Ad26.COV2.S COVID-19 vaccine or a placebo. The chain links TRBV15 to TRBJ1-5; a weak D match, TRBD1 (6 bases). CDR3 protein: CATSRFYRGNQPQHF. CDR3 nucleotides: TGTGCCACCAGCAGATTCTACAGGGGCAATCAGCCCCAGCATTTT.